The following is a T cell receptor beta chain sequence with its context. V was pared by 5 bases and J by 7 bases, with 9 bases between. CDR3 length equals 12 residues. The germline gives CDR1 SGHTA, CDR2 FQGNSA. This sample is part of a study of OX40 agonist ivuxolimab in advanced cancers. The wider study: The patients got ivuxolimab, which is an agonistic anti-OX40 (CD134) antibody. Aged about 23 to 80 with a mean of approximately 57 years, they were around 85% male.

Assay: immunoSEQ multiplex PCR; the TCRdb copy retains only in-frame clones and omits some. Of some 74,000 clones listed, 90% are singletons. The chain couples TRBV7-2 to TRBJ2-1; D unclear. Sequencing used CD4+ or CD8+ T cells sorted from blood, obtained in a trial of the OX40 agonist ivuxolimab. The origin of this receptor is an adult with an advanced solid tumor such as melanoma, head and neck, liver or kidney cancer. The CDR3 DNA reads TGTGCCAGCAGCACCCATCAGAATGAGCAGTTCTTC. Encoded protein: CASSTHQNEQFF.